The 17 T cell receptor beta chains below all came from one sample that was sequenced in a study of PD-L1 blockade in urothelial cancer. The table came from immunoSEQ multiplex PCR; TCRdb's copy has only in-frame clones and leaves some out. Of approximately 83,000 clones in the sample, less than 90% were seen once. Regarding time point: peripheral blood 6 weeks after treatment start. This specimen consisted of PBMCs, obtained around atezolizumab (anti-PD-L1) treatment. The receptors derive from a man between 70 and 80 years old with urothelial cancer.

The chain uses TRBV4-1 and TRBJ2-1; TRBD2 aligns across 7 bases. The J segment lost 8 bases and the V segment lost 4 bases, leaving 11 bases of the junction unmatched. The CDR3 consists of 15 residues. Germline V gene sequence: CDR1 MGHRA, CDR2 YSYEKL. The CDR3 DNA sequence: TGCGCCAGCAGCCCGCGGGCGGGAGATAGCTATGAGCAGTTCTTC. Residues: CASSPRAGDSYEQFF.

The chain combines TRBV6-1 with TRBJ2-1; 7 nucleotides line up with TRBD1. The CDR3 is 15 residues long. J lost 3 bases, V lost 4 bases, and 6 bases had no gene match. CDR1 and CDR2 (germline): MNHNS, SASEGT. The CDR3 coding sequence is TGTGCCAGCAGTGCCCGACAGGGCTTCTACAATGAGCAGTTCTTC. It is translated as CASSARQGFYNEQFF.

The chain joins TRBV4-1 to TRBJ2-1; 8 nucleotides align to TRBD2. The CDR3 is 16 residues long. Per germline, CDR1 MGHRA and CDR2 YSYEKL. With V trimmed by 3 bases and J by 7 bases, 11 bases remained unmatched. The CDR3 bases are TGCGCCAGCAGCCACTCCAGGACTAGCCCGGCGAATGAGCAGTTCTTC. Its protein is CASSHSRTSPANEQFF.

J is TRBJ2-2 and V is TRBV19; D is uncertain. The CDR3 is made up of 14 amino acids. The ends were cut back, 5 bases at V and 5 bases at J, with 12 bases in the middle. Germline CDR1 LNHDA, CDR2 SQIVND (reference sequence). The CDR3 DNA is TGTGCCAGTAGTTTCGGAGTTGAAACCGGGGAGCTGTTTTTT. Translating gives CASSFGVETGELFF.

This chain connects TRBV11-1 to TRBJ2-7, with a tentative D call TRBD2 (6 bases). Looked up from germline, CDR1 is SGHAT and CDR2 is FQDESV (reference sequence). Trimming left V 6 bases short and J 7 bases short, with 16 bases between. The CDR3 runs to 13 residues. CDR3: CASSSTREGEQYF. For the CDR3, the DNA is TGTGCCAGCAGTTCGACTAGAGAGGGGGAGCAGTACTTC.

The DNA of the CDR3 is TGTGCCAGCAGCATCCTGGGGGCCCTCGGCAGTCAGCCCCAGCATTTT. This encodes CASSILGALGSQPQHF. This chain connects TRBV11-2 to TRBJ1-5, with D perhaps TRBD1 (6 bases). V was shortened by 5 bases and J by 6 bases, with 20 bases between the two germline ends. In germline, CDR1 is SGHAT, CDR2 FQNNGV. The CDR3 totals 16 residues.

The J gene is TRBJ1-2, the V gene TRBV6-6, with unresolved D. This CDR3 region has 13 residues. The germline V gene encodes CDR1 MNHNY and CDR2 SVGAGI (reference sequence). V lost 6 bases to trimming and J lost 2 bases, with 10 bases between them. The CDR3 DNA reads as TGTGCCAGCAGCCCCGGCGGGAACTATGGCTACACCTTC. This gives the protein CASSPGGNYGYTF.

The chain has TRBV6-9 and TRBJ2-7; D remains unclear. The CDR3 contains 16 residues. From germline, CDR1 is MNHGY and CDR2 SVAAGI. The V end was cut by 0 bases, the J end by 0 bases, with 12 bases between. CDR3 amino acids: CASSYSGGSSSYEQYF. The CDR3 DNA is TGTGCCAGCAGTTATTCTGGCGGAAGTAGCTCCTACGAGCAGTACTTC.

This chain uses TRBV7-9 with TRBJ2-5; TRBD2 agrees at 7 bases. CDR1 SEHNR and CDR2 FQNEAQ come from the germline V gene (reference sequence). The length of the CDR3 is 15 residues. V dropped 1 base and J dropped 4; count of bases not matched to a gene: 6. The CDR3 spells CASSLDGASGETQYF. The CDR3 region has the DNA TGTGCCAGCAGCTTAGATGGGGCTAGCGGAGAGACCCAGTACTTC. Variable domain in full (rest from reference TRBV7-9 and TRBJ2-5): DTGVSQNPRHKITKRGQNVTFRCDPISEHNRLYWYRQTLGQGPEFLTYFQNEAQLEKSRLLSDRFSAERPKGSFSTLEIQRTEQGDSAMYLCASSLDGASGETQYFGPGTRLLVL.

CDR3 sequence reads: CASSDRAGGGRGYTF. The CDR3 DNA sequence: TGCGCCAGCAGTGATAGGGCAGGGGGAGGTCGTGGCTACACCTTC. The V and J genes are TRBV10-2 and TRBJ1-2; 7 nucleotides align to TRBD1. The CDR3 spans 15 residues. The V gene's germline CDR1 is WSHSY and CDR2 SAAADI. With V trimmed by 3 bases and J by 7 bases, 11 bases remained unmatched.

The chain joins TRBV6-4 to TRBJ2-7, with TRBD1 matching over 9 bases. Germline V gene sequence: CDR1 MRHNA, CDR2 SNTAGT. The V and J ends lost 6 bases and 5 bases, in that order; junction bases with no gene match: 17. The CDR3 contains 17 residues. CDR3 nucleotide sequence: TGTGCCAGCAGCGGGGTACGAATAGCGGACAGGGGCCACGAGCAGTACTTC. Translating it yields CASSGVRIADRGHEQYF.

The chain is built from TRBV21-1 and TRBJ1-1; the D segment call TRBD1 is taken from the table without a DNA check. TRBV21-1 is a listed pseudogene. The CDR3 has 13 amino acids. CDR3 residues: CASRTGGNTEAFF. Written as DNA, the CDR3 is TGTGCCAGCAGGACAGGGGGTAACACTGAAGCTTTCTTT.

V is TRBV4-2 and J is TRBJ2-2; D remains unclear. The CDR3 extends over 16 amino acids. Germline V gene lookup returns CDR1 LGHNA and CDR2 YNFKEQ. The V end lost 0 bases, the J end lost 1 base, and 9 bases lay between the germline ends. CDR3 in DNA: TGTGCCAGCAGCCAAGATCACCCAGGGAACACCGGGGAGCTGTTTTTT. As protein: CASSQDHPGNTGELFF.

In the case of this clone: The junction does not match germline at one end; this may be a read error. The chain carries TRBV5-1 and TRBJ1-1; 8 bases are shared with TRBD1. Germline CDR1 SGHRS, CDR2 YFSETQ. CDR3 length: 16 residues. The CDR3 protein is CASSQQTGAENAEAFF. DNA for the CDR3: TGCGCCAGCAGCCAACAGACAGGGGCAGAGAACGCTGAAGCTTTCTTT.

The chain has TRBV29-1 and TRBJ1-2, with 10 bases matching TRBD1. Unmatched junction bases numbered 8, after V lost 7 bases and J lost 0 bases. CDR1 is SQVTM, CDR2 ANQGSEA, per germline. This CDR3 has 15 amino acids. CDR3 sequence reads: CSAGTGELPNYGYTF. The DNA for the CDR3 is TGCAGCGCAGGGACAGGGGAGCTCCCTAACTATGGCTACACCTTC.

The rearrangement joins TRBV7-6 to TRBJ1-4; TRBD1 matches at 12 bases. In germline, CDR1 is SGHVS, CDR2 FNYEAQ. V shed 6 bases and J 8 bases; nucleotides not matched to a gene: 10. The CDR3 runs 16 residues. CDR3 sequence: CASSPNPGQGAEKLFF. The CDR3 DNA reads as TGTGCCAGCAGTCCCAATCCGGGACAGGGGGCGGAAAAACTGTTTTTT.

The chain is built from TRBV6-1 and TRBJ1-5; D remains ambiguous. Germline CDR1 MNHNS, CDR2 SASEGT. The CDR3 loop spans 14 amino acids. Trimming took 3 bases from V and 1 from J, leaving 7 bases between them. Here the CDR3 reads CASSDPVSNQPQHF. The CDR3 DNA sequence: TGTGCCAGCAGTGACCCGGTAAGCAATCAGCCCCAGCATTTT.